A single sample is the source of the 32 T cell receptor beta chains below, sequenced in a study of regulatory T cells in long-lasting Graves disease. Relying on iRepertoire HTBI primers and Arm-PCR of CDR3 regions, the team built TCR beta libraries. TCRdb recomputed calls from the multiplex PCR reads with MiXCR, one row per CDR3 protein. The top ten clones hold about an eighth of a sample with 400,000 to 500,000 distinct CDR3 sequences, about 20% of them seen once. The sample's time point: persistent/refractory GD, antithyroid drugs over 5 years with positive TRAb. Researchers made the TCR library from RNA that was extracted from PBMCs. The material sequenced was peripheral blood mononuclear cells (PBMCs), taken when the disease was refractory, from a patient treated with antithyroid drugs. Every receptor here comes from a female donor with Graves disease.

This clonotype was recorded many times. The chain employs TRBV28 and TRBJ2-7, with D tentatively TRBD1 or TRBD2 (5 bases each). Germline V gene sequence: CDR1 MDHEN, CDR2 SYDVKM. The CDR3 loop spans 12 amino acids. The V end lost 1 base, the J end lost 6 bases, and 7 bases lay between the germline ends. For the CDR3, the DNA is TGTGCCAGCAGTTTATCCGGGACCGAGCAGTACTTC. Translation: CASSLSGTEQYF.

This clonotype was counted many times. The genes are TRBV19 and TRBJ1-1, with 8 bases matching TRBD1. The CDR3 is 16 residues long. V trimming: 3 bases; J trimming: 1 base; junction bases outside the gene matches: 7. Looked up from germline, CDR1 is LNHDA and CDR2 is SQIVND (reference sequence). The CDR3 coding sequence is TGTGCCAGTAGTATGGGGCAGGGGGCATGGAACACTGAAGCTTTCTTT. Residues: CASSMGQGAWNTEAFF. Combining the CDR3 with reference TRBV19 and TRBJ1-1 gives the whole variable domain DGGITQSPKYLFRKEGQNVTLSCEQNLNHDAMYWYRQDPGQGLRLIYYSQIVNDFQKGDIAEGYSVSREKKESFPLTVTSAQKNPTAFYLCASSMGQGAWNTEAFFGQGTRLTVV.

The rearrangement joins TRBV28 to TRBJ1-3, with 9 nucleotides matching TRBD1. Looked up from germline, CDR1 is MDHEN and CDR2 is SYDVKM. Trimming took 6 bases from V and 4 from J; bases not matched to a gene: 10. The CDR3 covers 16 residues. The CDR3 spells CASSDRDRAVGNTIYF. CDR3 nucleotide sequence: TGTGCCAGCAGCGACCGGGACAGGGCCGTCGGAAACACCATATATTTT.

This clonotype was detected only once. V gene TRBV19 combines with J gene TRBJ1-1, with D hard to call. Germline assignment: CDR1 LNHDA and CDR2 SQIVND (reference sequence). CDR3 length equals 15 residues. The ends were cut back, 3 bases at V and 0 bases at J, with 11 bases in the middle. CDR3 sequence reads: CASSILTVMNTEAFF. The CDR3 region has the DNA TGTGCCAGTAGTATCCTGACGGTGATGAACACTGAAGCTTTCTTT.

CDR3 DNA: TGTGCCAGCAGTTCCGACAGGGCAGTGGCCGGGGAGCTGTTTTTT. Its protein product is CASSSDRAVAGELFF. This rearrangement joins TRBV6-5 to TRBJ2-2; 7 bases agree with TRBD1. Germline CDR1 MNHEY, CDR2 SVGAGI. This CDR3 contains 15 residues. The J segment lost 6 bases and the V segment lost 4 bases, leaving 8 bases of the junction unmatched.

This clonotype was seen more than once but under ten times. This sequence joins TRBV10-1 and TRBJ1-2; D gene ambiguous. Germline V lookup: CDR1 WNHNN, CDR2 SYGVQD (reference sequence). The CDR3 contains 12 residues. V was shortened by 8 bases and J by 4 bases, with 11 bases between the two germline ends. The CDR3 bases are TGCGCCAGCTATAGCGCCTCCTATGGCTACACCTTC. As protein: CASYSASYGYTF.

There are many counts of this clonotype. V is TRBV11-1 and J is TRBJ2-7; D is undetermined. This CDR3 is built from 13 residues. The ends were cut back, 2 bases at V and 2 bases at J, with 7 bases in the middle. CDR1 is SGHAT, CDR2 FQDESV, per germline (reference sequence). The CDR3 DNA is TGTGCCAGCAGCTTAAACCCAACCTACGAGCAGTACTTC. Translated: CASSLNPTYEQYF.

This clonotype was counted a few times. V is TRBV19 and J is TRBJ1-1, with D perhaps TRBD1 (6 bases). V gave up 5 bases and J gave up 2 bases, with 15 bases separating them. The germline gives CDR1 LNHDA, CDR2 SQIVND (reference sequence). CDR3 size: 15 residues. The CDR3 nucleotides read TGTGCCAGTAGTGACGCAGGGGCAGCTAACACTGAAGCTTTCTTT. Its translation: CASSDAGAANTEAFF. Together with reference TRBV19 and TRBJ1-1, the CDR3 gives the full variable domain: DGGITQSPKYLFRKEGQNVTLSCEQNLNHDAMYWYRQDPGQGLRLIYYSQIVNDFQKGDIAEGYSVSREKKESFPLTVTSAQKNPTAFYLCASSDAGAANTEAFFGQGTRLTVV.

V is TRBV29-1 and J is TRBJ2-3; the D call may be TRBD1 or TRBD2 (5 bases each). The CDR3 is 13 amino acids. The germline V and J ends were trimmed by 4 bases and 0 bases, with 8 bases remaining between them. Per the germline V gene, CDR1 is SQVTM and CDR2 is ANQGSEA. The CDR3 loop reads CSVVRDSTDTQYF. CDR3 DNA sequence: TGCAGCGTTGTTCGGGACAGCACAGATACGCAGTATTTT.

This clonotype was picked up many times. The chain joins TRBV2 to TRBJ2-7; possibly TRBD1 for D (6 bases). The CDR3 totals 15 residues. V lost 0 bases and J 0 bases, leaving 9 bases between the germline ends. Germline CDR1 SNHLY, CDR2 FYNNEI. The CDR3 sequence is CASSEALGASYEQYF. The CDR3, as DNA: TGTGCCAGCAGTGAAGCACTGGGGGCCTCCTACGAGCAGTACTTC.

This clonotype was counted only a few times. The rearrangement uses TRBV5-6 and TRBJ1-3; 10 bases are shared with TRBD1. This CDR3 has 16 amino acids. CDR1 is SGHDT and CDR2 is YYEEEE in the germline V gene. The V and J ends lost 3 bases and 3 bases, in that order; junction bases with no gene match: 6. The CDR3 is CASSSTGTGVGNTIYF. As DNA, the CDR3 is TGTGCCAGCAGCTCGACCGGGACAGGGGTTGGAAACACCATATATTTT.

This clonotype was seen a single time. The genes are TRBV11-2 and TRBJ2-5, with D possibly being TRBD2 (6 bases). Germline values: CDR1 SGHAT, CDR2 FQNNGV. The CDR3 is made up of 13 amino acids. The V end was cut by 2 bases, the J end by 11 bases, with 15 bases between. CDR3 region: CASSLPGRNEQYF. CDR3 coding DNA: TGTGCCAGCAGCTTACCAGGGAGGAATGAGCAGTACTTC.

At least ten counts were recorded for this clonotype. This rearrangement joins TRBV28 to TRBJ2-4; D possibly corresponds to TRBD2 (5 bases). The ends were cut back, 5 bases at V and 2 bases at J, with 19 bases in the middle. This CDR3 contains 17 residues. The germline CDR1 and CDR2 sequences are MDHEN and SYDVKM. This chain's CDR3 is CASSPPADFRPKNIQYF. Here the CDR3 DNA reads TGTGCCAGCAGTCCCCCTGCGGACTTCAGACCCAAAAACATTCAGTACTTC. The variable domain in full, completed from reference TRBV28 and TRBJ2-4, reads DVKVTQSSRYLVKRTGEKVFLECVQDMDHENMFWYRQDPGLGLRLIYFSYDVKMKEKGDIPEGYSVSREKKERFSLILESASTNQTSMYLCASSPPADFRPKNIQYFGAGTRLSVL.

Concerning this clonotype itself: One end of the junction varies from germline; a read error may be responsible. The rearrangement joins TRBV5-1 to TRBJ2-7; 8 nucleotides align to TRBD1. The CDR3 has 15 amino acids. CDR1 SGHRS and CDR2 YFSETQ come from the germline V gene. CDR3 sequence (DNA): TGCGCCAGCAGCAGGGGACAGGTTAGCTCCCACGAGCAGTACTTC. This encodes CASSRGQVSSHEQYF. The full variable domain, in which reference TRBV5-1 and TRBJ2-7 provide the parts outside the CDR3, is KAGVTQTPRYLIKTRGQQVTLSCSPISGHRSVSWYQQTPGQGLQFLFEYFSETQRNKGNFPGRFSGRQFSNSRSEMNVSTLELGDSALYLCASSRGQVSSHEQYFGPGTRLTVT.

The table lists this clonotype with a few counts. The CDR3 is CASSSPRQNTEAFF. CDR3 coding DNA: TGTGCCAGCAGTTCACCACGCCAGAACACTGAAGCTTTCTTT. The V gene is TRBV28, the J gene TRBJ1-1; D gene uncertain. Germline-derived CDR1 and CDR2 are MDHEN and SYDVKM. Deletions cut 4 bases from V and 1 base from J, with 10 bases between. This CDR3 region has 14 residues.

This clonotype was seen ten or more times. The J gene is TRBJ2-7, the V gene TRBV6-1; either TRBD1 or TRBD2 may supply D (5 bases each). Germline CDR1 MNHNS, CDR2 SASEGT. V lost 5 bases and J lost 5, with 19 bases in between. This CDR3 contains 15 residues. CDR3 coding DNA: TGTGCCAGCAGTCCCCCCGGGGCACCCAGGGACGAGCAGTACTTC. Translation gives CASSPPGAPRDEQYF.

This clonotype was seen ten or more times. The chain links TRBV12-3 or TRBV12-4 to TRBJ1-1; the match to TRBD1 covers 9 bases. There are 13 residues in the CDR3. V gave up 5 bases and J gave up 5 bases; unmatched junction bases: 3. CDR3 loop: CASSRGQGTEAFF. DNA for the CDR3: TGTGCCAGCAGTCGTGGACAGGGGACTGAAGCTTTCTTT.

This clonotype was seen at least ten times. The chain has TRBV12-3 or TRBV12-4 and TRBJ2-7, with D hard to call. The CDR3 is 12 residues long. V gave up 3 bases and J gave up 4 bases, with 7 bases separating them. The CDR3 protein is CASSFVDYEQYF. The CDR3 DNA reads TGTGCCAGCAGTTTCGTCGATTACGAGCAGTACTTC.

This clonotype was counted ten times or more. CDR3 nucleotides: TGTGCCAGCGAGTGGGCTAGCGGGGGGCGACGCTCCTACGAGCAGTACTTC. Its translation is CASEWASGGRRSYEQYF. The chain joins TRBV2 to TRBJ2-7, with 11 nucleotides matching TRBD2. CDR1 is SNHLY, CDR2 FYNNEI, per germline. Losses at the gene ends were 8 bases for V and 0 bases for J; bases not matched to a gene: 12. The CDR3 is 17 residues long.

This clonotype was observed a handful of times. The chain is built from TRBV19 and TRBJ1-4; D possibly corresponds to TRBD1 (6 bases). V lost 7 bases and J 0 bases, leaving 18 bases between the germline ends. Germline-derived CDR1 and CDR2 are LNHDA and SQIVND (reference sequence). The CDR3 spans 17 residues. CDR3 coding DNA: TGTGCCAGTAATCAGCAGGGGAATTCGGCAACTAATGAAAAACTGTTTTTT. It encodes CASNQQGNSATNEKLFF.

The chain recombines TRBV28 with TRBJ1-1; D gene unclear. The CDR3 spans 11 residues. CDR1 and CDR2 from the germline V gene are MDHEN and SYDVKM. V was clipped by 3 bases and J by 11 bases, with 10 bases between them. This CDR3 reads CASSLRSRAFF. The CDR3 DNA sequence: TGTGCCAGCAGTTTGAGGAGTCGGGCTTTCTTT.

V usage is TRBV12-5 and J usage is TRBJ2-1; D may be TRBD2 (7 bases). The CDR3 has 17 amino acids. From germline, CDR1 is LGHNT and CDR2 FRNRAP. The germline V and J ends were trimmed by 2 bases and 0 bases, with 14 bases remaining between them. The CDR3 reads CASGLSGGAGSYNEQFF. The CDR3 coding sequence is TGTGCTAGTGGTTTGTCTGGGGGGGCAGGCTCCTACAATGAGCAGTTCTTC.

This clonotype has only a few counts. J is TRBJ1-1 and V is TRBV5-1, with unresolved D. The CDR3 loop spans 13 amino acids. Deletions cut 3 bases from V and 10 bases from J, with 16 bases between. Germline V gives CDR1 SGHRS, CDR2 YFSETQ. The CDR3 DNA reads TGCGCCAGCAGCTCCTCCGACCAGGCGGGAGCTTTCTTT. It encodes CASSSSDQAGAFF.

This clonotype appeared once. For the CDR3, the DNA is TGTGCCAGCACCTCCTCTTCCGGGACGGTGAACACTGAAGCTTTCTTT. It yields the protein CASTSSSGTVNTEAFF. The J gene is TRBJ1-1, the V gene TRBV11-2; D is perhaps TRBD1 (5 bases). The CDR3 consists of 16 residues. Trimming took off 7 bases at V and 0 bases at J, with 18 bases between the two ends. Germline CDR1 and CDR2: SGHAT and FQNNGV.

CDR3 nucleotide sequence: TGTGCCAGTAGTATTGGTCGGGGGCATCCCCTAGAGACCCAGTACTTC. This codes for CASSIGRGHPLETQYF. The rearrangement joins TRBV19 to TRBJ2-5; D assignment may be TRBD1 or TRBD2 (6 bases each). The CDR3 spans 16 residues. Germline CDR1 is LNHDA and CDR2 is SQIVND (reference sequence). V lost 3 bases, J lost 4 bases, and 18 bases lay in between.

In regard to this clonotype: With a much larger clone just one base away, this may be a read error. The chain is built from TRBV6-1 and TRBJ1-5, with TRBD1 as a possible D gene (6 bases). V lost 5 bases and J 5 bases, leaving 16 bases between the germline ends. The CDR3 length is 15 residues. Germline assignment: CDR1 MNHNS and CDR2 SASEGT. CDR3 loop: CASSRDTSGHQPQHF. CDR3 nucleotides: TGTGCCAGCAGTCGGGACACCTCGGGCCATCAGCCCCAGCATTTT.

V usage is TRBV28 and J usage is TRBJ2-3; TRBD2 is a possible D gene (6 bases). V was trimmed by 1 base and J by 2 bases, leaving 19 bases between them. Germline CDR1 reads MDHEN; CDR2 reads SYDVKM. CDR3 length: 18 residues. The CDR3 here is CASSLYQEYRGTTDTQYF. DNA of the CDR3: TGTGCCAGCAGTTTATACCAAGAATATCGGGGGACCACAGATACGCAGTATTTT.

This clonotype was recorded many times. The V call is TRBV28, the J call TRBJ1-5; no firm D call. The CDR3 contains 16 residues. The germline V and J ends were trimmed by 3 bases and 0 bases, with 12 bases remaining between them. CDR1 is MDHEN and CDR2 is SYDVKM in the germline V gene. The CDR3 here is CASSLSMFHSNQPQHF. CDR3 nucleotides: TGTGCCAGCAGTTTGAGTATGTTCCATAGCAATCAGCCCCAGCATTTT.

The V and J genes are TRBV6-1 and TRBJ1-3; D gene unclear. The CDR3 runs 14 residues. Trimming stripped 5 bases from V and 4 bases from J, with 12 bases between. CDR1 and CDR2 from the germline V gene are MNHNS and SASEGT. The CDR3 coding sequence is TGTGCCAGCAGTCCCTCCTCCCGAGGAAACACCATATATTTT. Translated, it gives CASSPSSRGNTIYF.

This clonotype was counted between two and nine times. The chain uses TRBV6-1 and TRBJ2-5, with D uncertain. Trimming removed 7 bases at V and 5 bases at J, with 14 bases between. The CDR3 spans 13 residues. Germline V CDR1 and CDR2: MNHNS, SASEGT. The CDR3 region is CASKGSAWETQYF. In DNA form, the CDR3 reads TGTGCCAGCAAGGGATCGGCGTGGGAGACCCAGTACTTC.

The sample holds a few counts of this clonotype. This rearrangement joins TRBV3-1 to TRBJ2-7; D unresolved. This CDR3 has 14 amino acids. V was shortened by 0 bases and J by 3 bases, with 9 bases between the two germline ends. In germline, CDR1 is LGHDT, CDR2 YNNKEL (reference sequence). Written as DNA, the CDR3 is TGTGCCAGCAGCCAAGATAGTATAGTCTACGAGCAGTACTTC. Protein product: CASSQDSIVYEQYF.

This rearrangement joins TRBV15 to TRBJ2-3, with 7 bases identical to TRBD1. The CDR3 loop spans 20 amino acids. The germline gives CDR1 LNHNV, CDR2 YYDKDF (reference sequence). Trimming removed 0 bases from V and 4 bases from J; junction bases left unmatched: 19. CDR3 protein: CATSRDGTAPGASGADTQYF. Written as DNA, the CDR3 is TGTGCCACCAGCAGAGATGGGACAGCACCCGGGGCTTCTGGCGCAGATACGCAGTATTTT.